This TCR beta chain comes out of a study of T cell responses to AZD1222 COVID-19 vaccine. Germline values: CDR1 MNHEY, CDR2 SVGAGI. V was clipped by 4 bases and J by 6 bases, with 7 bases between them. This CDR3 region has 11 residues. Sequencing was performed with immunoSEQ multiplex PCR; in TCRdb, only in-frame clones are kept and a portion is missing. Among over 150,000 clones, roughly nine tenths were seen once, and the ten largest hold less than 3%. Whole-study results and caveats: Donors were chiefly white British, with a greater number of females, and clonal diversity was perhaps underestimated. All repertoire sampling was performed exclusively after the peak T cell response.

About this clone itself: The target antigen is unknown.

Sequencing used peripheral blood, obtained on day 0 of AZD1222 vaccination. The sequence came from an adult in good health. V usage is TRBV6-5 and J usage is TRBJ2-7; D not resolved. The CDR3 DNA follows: TGTGCCAGCAGTTCCGGACGCGAGCAGTACTTC. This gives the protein CASSSGREQYF.